These 10 T cell receptor beta chains were all obtained from the same sample, sequenced in a study of cytomegalovirus exposure and HLA in healthy donors. The PCR used 60 Vbeta and 13 Jbeta primers. Libraries were prepared by immunoSEQ multiplex PCR; TCRdb keeps only in-frame clonotypes and omits some of them. The table has fewer than 200,000 clones, roughly 84% seen once. The sample consisted of PBMCs. These receptors originate from a girl under 10 years old in good health and CMV-seropositive.

The count of this clone is one. This chain links TRBV5-1 with TRBJ2-2, with a tentative D call TRBD1 (6 bases). Germline V lookup: CDR1 SGHRS, CDR2 YFSETQ. The CDR3 runs 19 residues. Trimming shortened V by 0 bases and J by 5 bases, and 23 bases separated the two germline ends. In DNA, the CDR3 is TGCGCCAGCAGCTTGGTTCGGGCAGGGGCTCCGGTTAGGACCGGGGAGCTGTTTTTT. It specifies CASSLVRAGAPVRTGELFF.

This chain joins TRBV5-6 and TRBJ2-5, with 7 bases that match TRBD2. The V and J ends lost 0 bases and 4 bases, in that order; junction bases with no gene match: 6. The CDR3 sequence is 15 residues long. The germline V gene has CDR1 SGHDT and CDR2 YYEEEE. The CDR3 region is CASSLEAGAVETQYF. DNA of the CDR3: TGTGCCAGCAGCTTGGAGGCGGGAGCGGTAGAGACCCAGTACTTC.

V gene TRBV7-3 combines with J gene TRBJ2-1, with TRBD2 as a possible D gene (6 bases). The CDR3 runs 15 residues. Germline CDR1 is SGHTA and CDR2 is FQGTGA. Trimming cost V 1 base and J 7 bases, with 14 bases left between them. CDR3 residues: CASSLNGGATNEQFF. For the CDR3, the DNA is TGTGCCAGCAGCTTAAACGGGGGAGCGACGAATGAGCAGTTCTTC.

The rearrangement uses TRBV12-5 and TRBJ2-7, with 9 bases matching TRBD1. Germline-derived CDR1 and CDR2 are LGHNT and FRNRAP. V lost 0 bases to trimming and J lost 5 bases; unmatched junction nucleotides: 5. The CDR3 runs to 15 residues. The CDR3 nucleotides are TGTGCTAGTGGTTTGGTAACAGGGGGCGCGGACGAGCAGTACTTC. As protein: CASGLVTGGADEQYF.

The genes are TRBV5-6 and TRBJ2-7; TRBD2 agrees at 10 bases. The J call is doubtful: the DNA matches TRBJ2-5 better. The CDR3 extends over 16 amino acids. Per the germline V gene, CDR1 is SGHDT and CDR2 is YYEEEE. CDR3 sequence reads: CASSLPSGSWQETQYF. The CDR3 nucleotides read TGTGCCAGCAGCCTCCCTAGCGGGAGTTGGCAAGAGACCCAGTACTTC.

The chain recombines TRBV5-4 with TRBJ2-2; no firm D call. The CDR3 runs to 16 residues. Between the trimmed V and J ends, which lost 4 bases and 1 base, there was a span of 14 bases. Germline lookup yields CDR1 SGHNT and CDR2 YYREEE (reference sequence). This chain's CDR3 is CASSEVAALNTGELFF. DNA for the CDR3: TGTGCCAGCAGCGAGGTGGCAGCACTGAACACCGGGGAGCTGTTTTTT.

In this sample, this clone turned up once. The genes are TRBV7-2 and TRBJ2-7, with TRBD2 as a possible D gene (6 bases). Deletions cut 7 bases from V and 7 bases from J, with 14 bases between. The CDR3 length is 12 residues. Germline V CDR1 and CDR2: SGHTA, FQGNSA. CDR3 bases: TGTGCCAGCAATGGAGGGCATTGGGAGCAGTACTTC. This sequence encodes CASNGGHWEQYF.

This clone showed up just a few times. The chain combines TRBV5-4 with TRBJ2-7, with D hard to call. Trimming removed 1 base at V and 3 bases at J, with 5 bases between. CDR1 is SGHNT, CDR2 YYREEE, per germline (reference sequence). This CDR3 has 12 residues. The CDR3 sequence: CASSLSGYEQYF. The DNA for the CDR3 is TGTGCCAGCAGCTTGTCAGGCTACGAGCAGTACTTC.

The genes are TRBV4-1 and TRBJ1-2, with a tentative D call TRBD1 (6 bases). This CDR3 is built from 16 residues. V was shortened by 3 bases and J by 5 bases, with 19 bases between the two germline ends. CDR1 and CDR2 from the germline V gene are MGHRA and YSYEKL. The CDR3 protein is CASSQTRGAVEYGYTF. The CDR3 nucleotides are TGCGCCAGCAGCCAGACGCGGGGGGCCGTAGAGTATGGCTACACCTTC.

The V and J genes are TRBV12-5 and TRBJ2-2, with D possibly being TRBD2 (6 bases). CDR1 and CDR2 from the germline V gene are LGHNT and FRNRAP. Between the trimmed V and J ends, which lost 6 bases and 1 base, there was a span of 12 bases. The CDR3 runs 15 residues. CDR3 bases: TGTGCTAGTGGCAATTGGGGGGAGAACACCGGGGAGCTGTTTTTT. This encodes CASGNWGENTGELFF.